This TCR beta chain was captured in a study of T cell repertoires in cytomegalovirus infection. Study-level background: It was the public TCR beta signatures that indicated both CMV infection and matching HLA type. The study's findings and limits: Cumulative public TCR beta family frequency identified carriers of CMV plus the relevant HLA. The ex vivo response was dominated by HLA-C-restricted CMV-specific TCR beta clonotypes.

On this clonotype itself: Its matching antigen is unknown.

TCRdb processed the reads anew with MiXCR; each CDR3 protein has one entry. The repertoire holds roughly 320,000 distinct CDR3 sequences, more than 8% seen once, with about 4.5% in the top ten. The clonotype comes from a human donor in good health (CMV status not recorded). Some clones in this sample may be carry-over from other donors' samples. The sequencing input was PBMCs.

CDR3 in DNA: TGTGCCAGCCGGGGGGGCAACTGGGGCAATGAGCAGTTCTTC. Translated, it gives CASRGGNWGNEQFF. This chain joins TRBV12-3 or TRBV12-4 and TRBJ2-1; TRBD2 aligns across 8 bases. V was clipped by 8 bases and J by 6 bases; unmatched bases: 9. CDR3 size: 14 residues.